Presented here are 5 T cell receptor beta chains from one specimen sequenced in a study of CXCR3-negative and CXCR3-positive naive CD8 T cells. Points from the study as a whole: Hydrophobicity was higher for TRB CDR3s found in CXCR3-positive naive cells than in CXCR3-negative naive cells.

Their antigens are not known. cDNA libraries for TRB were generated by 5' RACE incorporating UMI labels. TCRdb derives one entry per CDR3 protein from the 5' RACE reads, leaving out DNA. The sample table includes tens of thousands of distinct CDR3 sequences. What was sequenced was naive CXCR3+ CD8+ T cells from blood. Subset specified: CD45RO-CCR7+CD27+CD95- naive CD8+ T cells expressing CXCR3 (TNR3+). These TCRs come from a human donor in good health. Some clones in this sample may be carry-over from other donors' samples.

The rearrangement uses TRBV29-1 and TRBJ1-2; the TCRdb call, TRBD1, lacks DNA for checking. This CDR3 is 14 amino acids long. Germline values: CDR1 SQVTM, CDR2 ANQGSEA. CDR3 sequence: CSVPPTGPRDGYTF.

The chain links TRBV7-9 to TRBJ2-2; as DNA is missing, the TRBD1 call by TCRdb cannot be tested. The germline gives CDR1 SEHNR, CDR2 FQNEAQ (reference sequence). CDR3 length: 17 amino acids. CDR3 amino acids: CASSRFLQGENTGELFF. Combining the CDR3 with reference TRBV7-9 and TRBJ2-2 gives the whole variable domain DTGVSQNPRHKITKRGQNVTFRCDPISEHNRLYWYRQTLGQGPEFLTYFQNEAQLEKSRLLSDRFSAERPKGSFSTLEIQRTEQGDSAMYLCASSRFLQGENTGELFFGEGSRLTVL.

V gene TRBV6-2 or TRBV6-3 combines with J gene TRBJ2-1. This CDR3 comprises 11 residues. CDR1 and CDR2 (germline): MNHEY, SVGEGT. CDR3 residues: CASTLGDEQFF.

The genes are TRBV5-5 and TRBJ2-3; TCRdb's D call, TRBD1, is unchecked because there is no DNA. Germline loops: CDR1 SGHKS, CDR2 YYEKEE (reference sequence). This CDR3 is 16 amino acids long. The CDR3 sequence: CASSPYSTVNRDAQYF. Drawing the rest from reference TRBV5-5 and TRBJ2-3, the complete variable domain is DAGVTQSPTHLIKTRGQQVTLRCSPISGHKSVSWYQQVLGQGPQFIFQYYEKEERGRGNFPDRFSARQFPNYSSELNVNALLLGDSALYLCASSPYSTVNRDAQYFGPGTRLTVL.

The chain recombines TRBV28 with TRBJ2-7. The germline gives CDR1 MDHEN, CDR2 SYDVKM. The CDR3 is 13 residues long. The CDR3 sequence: CASSSYYSYEQYF.